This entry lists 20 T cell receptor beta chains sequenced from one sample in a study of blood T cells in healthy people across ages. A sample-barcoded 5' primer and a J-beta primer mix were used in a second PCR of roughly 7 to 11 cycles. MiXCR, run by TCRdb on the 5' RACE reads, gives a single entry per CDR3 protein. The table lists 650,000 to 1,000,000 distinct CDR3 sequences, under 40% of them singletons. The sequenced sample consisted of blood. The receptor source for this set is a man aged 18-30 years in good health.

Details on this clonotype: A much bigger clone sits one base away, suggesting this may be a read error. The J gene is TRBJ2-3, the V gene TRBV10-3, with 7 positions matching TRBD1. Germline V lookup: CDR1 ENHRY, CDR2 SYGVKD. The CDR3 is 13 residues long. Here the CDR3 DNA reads TGTGCCATCAGACAGGGGAGCACAGGTACGCAGTATTTT. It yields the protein CAIRQGSTGTQYF.

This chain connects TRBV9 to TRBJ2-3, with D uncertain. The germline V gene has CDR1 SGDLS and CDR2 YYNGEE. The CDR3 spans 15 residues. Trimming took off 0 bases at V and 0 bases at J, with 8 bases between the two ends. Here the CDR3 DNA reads TGTGCCAGCAGCGTAGTGGCGGTGAGCACAGATACGCAGTATTTT. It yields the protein CASSVVAVSTDTQYF.

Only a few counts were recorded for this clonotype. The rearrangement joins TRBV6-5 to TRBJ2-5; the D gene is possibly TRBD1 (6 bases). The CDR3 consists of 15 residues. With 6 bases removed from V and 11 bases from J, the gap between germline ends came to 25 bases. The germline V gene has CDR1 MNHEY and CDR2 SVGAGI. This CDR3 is CASRNTGPRDNEQYF. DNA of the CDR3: TGTGCCAGCAGAAACACAGGGCCTCGGGATAATGAGCAGTACTTC.

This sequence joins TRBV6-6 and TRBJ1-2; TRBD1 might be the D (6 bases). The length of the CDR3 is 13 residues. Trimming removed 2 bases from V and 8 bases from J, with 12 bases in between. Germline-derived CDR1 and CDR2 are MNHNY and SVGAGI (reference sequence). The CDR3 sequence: CASSYGQTDGYTF. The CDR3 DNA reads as TGTGCCAGCAGTTACGGACAGACGGACGGCTACACCTTC.

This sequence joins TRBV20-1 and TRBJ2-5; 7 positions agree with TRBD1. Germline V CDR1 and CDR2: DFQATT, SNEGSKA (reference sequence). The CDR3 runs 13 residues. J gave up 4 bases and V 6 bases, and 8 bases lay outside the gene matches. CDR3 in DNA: TGCAGTGCCTGGAAGGGGGCGGGAGAGACCCAGTACTTC. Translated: CSAWKGAGETQYF.

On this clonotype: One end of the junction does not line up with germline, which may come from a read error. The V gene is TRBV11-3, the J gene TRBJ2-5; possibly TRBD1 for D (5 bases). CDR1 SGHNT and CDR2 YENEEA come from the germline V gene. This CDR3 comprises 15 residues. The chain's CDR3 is CVSSLTANSYNEQYF. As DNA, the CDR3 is TGTGTCAGCAGCTTGACAGCGAATTCCTACAATGAGCAGTACTTC.

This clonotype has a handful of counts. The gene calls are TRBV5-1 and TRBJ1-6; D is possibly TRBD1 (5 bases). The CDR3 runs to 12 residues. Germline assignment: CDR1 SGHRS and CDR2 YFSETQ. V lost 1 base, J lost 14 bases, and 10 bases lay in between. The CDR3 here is CASSLPTGALHF. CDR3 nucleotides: TGCGCCAGCAGCTTGCCAACAGGCGCCCTCCACTTT.

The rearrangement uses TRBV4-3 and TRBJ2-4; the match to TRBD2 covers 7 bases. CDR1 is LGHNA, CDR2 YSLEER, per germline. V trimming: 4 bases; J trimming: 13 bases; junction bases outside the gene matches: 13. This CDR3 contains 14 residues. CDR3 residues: CASSPGTTFGEQYF. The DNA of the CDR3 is TGCGCCAGCAGCCCCGGGACTACCTTTGGGGAGCAGTACTTC.

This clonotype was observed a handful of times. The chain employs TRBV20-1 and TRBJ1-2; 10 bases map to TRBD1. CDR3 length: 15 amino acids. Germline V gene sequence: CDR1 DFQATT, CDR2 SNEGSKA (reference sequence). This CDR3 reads CRRTSADRGHVGYTF. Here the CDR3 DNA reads TGCAGGCGCACATCCGCAGACAGGGGGCACGTTGGCTACACCTTC.

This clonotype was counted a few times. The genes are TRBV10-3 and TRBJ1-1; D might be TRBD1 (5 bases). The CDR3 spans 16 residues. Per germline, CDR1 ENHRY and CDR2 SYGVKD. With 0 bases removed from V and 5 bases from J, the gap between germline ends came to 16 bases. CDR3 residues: CAISESGTPKGTEAFF. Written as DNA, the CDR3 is TGTGCCATCAGTGAGTCCGGGACGCCAAAGGGGACTGAAGCTTTCTTT.

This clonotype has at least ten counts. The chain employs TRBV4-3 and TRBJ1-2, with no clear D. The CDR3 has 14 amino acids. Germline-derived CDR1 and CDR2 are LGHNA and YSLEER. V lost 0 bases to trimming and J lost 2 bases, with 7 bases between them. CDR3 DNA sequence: TGCGCCAGCAGCCAAGAGGAGGGAAACTATGGCTACACCTTC. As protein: CASSQEEGNYGYTF.

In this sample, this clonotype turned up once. In DNA form, the CDR3 reads TGTGCCAGCAGTGAAAATCCCACAGATACGCAGTATTTT. Amino acids: CASSENPTDTQYF. This chain uses TRBV25-1 with TRBJ2-3; no definite D call. Germline V gives CDR1 MGHDK, CDR2 SYGVNS. This CDR3 has 13 amino acids. V shed 2 bases and J shed 2 bases, with 5 bases lying between them. Filled out from reference TRBV25-1 and TRBJ2-3, the complete variable domain reads EADIYQTPRYLVIGTGKKITLECSQTMGHDKMYWYQQDPGMELHLIHYSYGVNSTEKGDLSSESTVSRIRTEHFPLTLESARPSHTSQYLCASSENPTDTQYFGPGTRLTVL.

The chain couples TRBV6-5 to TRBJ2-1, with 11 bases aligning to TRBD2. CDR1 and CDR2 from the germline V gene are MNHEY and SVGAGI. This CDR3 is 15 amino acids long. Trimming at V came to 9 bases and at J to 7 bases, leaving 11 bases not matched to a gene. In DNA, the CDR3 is TGTGCCAGTGCCTTAGCGGGGGGGCTGTTGAATGAGCAGTTCTTC. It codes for CASALAGGLLNEQFF.

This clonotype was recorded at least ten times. The CDR3 sequence: CASSPGKNYGYTF. In DNA form, the CDR3 reads TGCGCCAGCAGCCCAGGGAAAAACTATGGCTACACCTTC. This chain uses TRBV5-1 with TRBJ1-2; tentative D call: TRBD1 (5 bases). This CDR3 comprises 13 residues. Per germline, CDR1 SGHRS and CDR2 YFSETQ. V was clipped by 4 bases and J by 2 bases, with 9 bases between them.

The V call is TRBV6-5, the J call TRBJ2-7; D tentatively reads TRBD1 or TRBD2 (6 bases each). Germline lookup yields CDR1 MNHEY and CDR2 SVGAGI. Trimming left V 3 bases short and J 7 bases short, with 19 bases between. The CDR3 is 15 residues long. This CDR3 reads CASSYEGGTADEQYF. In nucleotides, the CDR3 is TGTGCCAGCAGTTATGAGGGGGGCACGGCGGATGAGCAGTACTTC.

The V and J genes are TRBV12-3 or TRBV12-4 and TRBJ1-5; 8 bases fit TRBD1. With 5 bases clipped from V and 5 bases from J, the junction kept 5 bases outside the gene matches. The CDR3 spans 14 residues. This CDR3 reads CASSKTGVYQPQHF. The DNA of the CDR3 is TGTGCCAGCAGTAAGACAGGGGTGTATCAGCCCCAGCATTTT.

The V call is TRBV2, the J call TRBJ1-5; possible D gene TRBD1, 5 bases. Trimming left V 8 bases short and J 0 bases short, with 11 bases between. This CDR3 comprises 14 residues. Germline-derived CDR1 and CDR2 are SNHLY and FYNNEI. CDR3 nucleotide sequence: TGTGCCAGCGGGGGAAGCGATAGCAATCAGCCCCAGCATTTT. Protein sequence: CASGGSDSNQPQHF. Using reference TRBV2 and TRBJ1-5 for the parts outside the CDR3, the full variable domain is EPEVTQTPSHQVTQMGQEVILRCVPISNHLYFYWYRQILGQKVEFLVSFYNNEISEKSEIFDDQFSVERPDGSNFTLKIRSTKLEDSAMYFCASGGSDSNQPQHFGDGTRLSIL.

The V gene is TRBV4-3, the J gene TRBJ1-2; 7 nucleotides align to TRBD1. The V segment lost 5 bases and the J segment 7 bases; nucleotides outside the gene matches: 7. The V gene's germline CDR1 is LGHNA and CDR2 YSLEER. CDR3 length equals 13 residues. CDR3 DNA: TGCGCCAGCAGCTCCCACAGGGGAGCTGGCTACACCTTC. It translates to CASSSHRGAGYTF.

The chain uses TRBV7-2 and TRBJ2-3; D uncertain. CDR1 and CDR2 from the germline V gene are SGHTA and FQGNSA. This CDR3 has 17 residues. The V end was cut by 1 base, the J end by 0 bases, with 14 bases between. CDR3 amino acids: CASSLGTSSTSTDTQYF. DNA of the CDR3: TGTGCCAGCAGCTTAGGCACTTCCTCCACTAGCACAGATACGCAGTATTTT. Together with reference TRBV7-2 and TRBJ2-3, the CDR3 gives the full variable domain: GAGVSQSPSNKVTEKGKDVELRCDPISGHTALYWYRQSLGQGLEFLIYFQGNSAPDKSGLPSDRFSAERTGGSVSTLTIQRTQQEDSAVYLCASSLGTSSTSTDTQYFGPGTRLTVL.

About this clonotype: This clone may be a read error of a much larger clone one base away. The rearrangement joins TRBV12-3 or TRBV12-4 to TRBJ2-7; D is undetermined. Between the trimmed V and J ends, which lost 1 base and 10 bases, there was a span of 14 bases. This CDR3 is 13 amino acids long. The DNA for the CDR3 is TGTGCCAGCAGTTTAGGCCTAAGGCGGATCCAGTACTTC. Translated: CASSLGLRRIQYF.